The source of this T cell receptor (beta chain) is a study of blood T cell repertoires in COVID-19. On the study more broadly: Acute and convalescent COVID-19 specimens originated in the United States, Italy and Spain.

TCRdb's copy holds only in-frame clones and misses some; the assay was immunoSEQ multiplex PCR. The data hold 70,000 to 95,000 clones, with 85% observed a single time. Germline V gene data show CDR1 as SGHKS and CDR2 as YYEKEE (reference sequence). The CDR3 is 13 residues long. J gave up 17 bases and V 0 bases, and 8 bases lay outside the gene matches. Sequenced sample: peripheral blood. The clonotype comes from a woman between 70 and 85 years old with active or convalescent COVID-19. The rearrangement links TRBV5-5 to TRBJ1-4; 9 bases align to TRBD1. The CDR3 region is CASSLGFRDRDFF. CDR3 nucleotides: TGTGCCAGCAGCTTGGGGTTTCGGGACAGGGACTTTTTT.